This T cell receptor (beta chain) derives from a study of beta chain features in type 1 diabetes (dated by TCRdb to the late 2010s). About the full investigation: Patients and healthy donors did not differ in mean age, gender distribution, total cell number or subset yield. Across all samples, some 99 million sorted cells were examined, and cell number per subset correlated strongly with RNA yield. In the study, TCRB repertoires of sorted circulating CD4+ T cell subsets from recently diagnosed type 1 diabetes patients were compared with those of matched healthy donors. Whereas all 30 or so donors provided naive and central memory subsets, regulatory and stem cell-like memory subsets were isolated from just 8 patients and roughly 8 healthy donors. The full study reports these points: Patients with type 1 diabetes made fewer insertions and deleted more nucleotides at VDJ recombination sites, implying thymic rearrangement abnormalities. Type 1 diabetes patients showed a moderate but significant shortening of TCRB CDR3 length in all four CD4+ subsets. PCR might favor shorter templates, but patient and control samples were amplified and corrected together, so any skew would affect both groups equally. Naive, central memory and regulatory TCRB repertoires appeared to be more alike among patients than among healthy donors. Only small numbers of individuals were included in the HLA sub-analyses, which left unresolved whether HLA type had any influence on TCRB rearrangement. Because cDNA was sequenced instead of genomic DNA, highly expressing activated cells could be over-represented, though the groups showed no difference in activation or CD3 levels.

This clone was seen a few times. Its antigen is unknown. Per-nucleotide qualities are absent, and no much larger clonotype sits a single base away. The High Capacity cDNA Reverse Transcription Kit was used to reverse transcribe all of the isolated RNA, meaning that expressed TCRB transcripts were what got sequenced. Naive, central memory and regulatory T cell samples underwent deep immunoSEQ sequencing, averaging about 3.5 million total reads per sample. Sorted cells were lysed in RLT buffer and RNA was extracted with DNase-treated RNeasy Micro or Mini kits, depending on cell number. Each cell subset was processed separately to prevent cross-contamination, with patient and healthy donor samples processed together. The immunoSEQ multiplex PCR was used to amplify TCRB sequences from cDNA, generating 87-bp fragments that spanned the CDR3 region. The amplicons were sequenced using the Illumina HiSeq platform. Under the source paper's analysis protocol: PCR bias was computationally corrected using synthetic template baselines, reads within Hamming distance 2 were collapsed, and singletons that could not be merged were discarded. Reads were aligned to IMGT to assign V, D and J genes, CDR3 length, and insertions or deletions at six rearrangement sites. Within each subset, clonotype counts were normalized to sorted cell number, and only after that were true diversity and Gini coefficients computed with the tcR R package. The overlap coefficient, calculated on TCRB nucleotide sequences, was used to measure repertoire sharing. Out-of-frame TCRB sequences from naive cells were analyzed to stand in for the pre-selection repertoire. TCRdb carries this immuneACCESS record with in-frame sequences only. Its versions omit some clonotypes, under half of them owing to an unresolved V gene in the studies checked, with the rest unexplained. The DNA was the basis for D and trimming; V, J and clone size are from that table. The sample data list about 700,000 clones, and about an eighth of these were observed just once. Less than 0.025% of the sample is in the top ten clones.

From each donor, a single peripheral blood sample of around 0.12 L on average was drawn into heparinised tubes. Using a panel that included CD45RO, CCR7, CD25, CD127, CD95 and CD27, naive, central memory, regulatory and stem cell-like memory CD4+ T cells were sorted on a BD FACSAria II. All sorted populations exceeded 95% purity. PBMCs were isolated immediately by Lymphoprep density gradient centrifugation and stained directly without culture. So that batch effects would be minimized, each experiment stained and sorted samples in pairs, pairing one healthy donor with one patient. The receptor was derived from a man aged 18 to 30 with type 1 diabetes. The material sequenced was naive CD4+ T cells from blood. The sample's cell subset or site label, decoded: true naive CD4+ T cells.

The CDR3 corresponds to CASSEWVNTEAFF. The DNA is as follows: TGTGCCAGCAGTGAATGGGTGAACACTGAAGCTTTCTTT. The chain is encoded by TRBV25-1 joined to TRBJ1-1; the D gene cannot be resolved reliably. V and J lose 1 base and 0 bases, and a span of 3 bases separates them. The CDR3 spans 13 residues, from the cysteine through the phenylalanine. Only CDR3 DNA remains: 39 bases, in frame from the first base. The germline V gene encodes CDR1 MGHDK and CDR2 SYGVNS.